This T cell receptor (beta chain) stems from a study of breast tumors, draining lymph nodes, adjacent tissues. TCRdb processed the multiplex PCR reads anew with MiXCR; each CDR3 protein has one entry. The table records more than 100,000 distinct CDR3 sequences, approximately 20% of them present only once. Axillary draining lymph nodes of breast cancer patients supplied the node samples. This clonotype was picked up many times. Its antigen remains unknown. This CDR3 is 14 amino acids long. V lost 5 bases, J lost 7 bases, and 14 bases lay in between. Study-wide points: That most tumor T cells come from lymph nodes remained unproven. Tumors had less TCR diversity than lymph nodes, more than nontumor tissue.

The TCR sequence derives from a female donor with breast cancer. Some clones in this sample may be carry-over from other donors' samples. The sample was axillary lymph node tissue. The genes are TRBV12-3 or TRBV12-4 and TRBJ1-4; unclear D gene. The CDR3 region has the DNA TGTGCCAGCAGTAGACAACCGGTTGGTGAAAAACTGTTTTTT. It encodes CASSRQPVGEKLFF.